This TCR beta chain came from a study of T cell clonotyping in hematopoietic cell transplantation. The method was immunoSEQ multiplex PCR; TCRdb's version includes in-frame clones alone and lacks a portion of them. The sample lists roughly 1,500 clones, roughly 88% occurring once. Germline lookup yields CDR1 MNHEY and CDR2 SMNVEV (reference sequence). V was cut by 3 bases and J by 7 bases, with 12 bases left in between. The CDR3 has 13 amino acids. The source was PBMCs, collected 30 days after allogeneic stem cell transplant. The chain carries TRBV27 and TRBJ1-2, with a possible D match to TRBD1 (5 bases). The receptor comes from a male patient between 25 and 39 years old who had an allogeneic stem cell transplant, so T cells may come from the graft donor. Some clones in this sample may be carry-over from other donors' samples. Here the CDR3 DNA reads TGTGCCAGCAGTTTCCGGGCAGGGTCTGGCTACACCTTC. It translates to CASSFRAGSGYTF.